This T cell receptor beta chain was profiled in a study of breast tumors, draining lymph nodes, adjacent tissues. As concerns this clonotype: Antigen unknown. A much larger clone lies a single base off, so this may be a read error.

MiXCR, run by TCRdb on the multiplex PCR reads, gives a single entry per CDR3 protein. The table lists 6,000 or so distinct CDR3 sequences, 43% of them singletons, with roughly 40% in the top ten. Overall study results and limits: Tumors had less TCR diversity than lymph nodes, more than nontumor tissue. That most tumor T cells come from lymph nodes remained unproven. Compared with basal-like, luminal-like tumors shared significantly more repertoire with nontumor tissue. Findings are consistent with lymph node origin and intratumoral expansion of most tumor T cells.

With 4 bases removed from V and 1 base from J, the gap between germline ends came to 7 bases. This CDR3 is 13 amino acids long. Germline V gives CDR1 SGHTS, CDR2 YDEGEE. This clonotype was sampled from a female donor with breast cancer. Some clones in this sample may be carry-over from other donors' samples. V and J are TRBV5-8 and TRBJ2-3; D is ambiguous. The source material was tumor-adjacent breast tissue. CDR3 residues: CASSLHGTDTQYF. CDR3 nucleotide sequence: TGTGCCAGCAGCCTTCACGGCACAGATACGCAGTATTTT.